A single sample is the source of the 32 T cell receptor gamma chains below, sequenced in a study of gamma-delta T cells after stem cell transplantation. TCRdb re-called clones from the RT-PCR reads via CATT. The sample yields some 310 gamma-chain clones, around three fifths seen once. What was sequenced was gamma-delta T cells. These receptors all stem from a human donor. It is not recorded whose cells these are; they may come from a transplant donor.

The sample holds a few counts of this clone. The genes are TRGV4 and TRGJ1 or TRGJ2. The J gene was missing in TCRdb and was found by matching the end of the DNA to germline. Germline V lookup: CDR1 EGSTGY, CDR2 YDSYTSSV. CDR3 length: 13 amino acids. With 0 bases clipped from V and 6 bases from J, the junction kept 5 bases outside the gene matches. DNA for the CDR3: TGTGCCACCTGGGATGGGCTAGCTTATAAGAAACTCTTT. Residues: CATWDGLAYKKLF.

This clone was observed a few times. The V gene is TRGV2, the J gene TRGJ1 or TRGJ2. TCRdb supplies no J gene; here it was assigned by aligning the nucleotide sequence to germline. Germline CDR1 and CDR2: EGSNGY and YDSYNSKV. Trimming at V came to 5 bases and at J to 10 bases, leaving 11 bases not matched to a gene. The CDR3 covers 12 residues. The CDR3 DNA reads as TGTGCCACCTGGGGCCATCACAACAAGAAACTCTTT. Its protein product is CATWGHHNKKLF.

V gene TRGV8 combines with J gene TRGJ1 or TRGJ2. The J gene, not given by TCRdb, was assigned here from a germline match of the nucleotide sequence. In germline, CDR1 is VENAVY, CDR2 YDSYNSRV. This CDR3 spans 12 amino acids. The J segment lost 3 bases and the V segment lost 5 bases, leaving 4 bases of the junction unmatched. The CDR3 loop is CATWGVYYKKLF. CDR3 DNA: TGTGCCACCTGGGGCGTTTATTATAAGAAACTCTTT.

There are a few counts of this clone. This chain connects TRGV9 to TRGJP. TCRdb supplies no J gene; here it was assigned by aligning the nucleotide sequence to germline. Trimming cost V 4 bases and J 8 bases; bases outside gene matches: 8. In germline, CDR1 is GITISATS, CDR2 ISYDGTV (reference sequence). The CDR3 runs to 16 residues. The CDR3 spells CALWERRKLGKKIKVF. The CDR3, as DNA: TGTGCCTTGTGGGAAAGGCGGAAGTTGGGCAAAAAAATCAAGGTATTT.

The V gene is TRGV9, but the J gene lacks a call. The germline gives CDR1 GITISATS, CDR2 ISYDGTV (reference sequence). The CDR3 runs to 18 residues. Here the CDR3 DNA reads TGTGCCTTGTGGGAGGTTCCCTTTCAAGAGTTGGGCAAAAAAATCACGGTATTT. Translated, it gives CALWEVPFQELGKKITVF.

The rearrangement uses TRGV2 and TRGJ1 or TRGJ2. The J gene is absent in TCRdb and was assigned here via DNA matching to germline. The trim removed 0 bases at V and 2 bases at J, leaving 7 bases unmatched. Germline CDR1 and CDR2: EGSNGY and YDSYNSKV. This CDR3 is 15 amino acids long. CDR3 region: CATWDGQRDYYKKLF. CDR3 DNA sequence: TGTGCCACCTGGGACGGGCAGAGGGATTATTATAAGAAACTCTTT.

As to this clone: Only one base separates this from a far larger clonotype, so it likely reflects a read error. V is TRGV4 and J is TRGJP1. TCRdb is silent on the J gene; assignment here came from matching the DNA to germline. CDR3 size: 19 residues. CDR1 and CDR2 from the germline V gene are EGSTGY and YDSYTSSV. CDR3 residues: CAPWDGVEVLNFTGWFKIF. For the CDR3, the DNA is TGTGCCCCCTGGGATGGGGTAGAAGTCCTTAATTTTACTGGTTGGTTCAAGATATTT.

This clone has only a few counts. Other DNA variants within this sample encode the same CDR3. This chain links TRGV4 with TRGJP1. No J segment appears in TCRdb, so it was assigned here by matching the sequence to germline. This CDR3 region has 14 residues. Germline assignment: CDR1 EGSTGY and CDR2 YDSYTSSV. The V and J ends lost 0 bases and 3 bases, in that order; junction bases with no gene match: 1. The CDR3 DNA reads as TGTGCCACCTGGGATGGGCCCACTGGTTGGTTCAAGATATTT. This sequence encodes CATWDGPTGWFKIF.

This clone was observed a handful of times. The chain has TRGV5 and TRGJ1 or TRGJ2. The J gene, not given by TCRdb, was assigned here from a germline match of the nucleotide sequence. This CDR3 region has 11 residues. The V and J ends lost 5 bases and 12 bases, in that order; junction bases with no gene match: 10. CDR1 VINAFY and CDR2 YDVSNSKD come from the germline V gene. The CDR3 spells CATWAQGRKLF. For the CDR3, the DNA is TGTGCCACCTGGGCCCAGGGGAGGAAACTCTTT.

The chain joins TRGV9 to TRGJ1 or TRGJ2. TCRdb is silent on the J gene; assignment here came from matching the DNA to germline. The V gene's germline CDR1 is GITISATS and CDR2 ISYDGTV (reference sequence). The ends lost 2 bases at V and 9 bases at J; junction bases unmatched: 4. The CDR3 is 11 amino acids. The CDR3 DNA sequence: TGTGCCTTGTGGGAGGCGACTAAGAAACTCTTT. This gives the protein CALWEATKKLF.

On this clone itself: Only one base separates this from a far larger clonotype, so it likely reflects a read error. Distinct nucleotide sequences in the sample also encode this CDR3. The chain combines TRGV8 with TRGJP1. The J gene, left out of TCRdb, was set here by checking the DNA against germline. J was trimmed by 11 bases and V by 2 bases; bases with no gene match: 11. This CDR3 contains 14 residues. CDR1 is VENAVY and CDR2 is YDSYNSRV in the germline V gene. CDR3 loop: CATWDMAGGWFKIF. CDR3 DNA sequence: TGTGCCACCTGGGATATGGCGGGGGGCTGGTTCAAGATATTT.

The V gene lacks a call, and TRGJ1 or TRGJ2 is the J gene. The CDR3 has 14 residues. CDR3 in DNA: TGTGCCTTGTGGGAGGGTGAAGATTATTATAAGAAACTCTTT. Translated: CALWEGEDYYKKLF.

In nucleotides, the CDR3 is TGTGCCACCTGGGACAGGCCCAGGTGGTATTATTATAAGAAACTCTTT. Translation gives CATWDRPRWYYYKKLF. The rearrangement joins TRGV5 to TRGJ1 or TRGJ2. No J gene is reported in TCRdb; it was inferred here by comparing the DNA with germline. Germline CDR1 is VINAFY and CDR2 is YDVSNSKD. The trim removed 0 bases at V and 2 bases at J, leaving 10 bases unmatched. The CDR3 runs 16 residues.

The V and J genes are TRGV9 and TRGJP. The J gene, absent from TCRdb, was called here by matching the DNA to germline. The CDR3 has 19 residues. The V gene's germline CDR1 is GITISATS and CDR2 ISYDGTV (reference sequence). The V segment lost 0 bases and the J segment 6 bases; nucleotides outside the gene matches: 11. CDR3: CALWEVPSKGELGKKIKVF. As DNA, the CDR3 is TGTGCCTTGTGGGAGGTGCCTTCCAAGGGAGAGTTGGGCAAAAAAATCAAGGTATTT.

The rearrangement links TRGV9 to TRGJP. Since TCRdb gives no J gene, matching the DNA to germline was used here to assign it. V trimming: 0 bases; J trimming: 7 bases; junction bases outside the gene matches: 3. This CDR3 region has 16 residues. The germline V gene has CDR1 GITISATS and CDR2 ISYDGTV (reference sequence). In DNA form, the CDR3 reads TGTGCCTTGTGGGAGGTGCCGGAGTTGGGCAAAAAAATCAAGGTATTT. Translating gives CALWEVPELGKKIKVF.

CDR3 amino acids: CALWEVHSELGKKIKVF. The DNA for the CDR3 is TGTGCCTTGTGGGAGGTGCACTCCGAGTTGGGCAAAAAAATCAAGGTATTT. The rearrangement joins TRGV9 to TRGJP. TCRdb is silent on the J gene; assignment here came from matching the DNA to germline. Germline V CDR1 and CDR2: GITISATS, ISYDGTV (reference sequence). This CDR3 has 17 amino acids. J was trimmed by 7 bases and V by 0 bases; bases with no gene match: 6.

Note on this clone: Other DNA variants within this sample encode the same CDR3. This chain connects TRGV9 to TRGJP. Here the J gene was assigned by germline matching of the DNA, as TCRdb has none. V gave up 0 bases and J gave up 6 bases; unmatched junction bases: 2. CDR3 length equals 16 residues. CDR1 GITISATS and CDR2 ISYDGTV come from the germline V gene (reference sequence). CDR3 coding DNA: TGTGCCTTGTGGGAGGTGCGAGAGTTGGGCAAAAAAATCAAGGTATTT. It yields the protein CALWEVRELGKKIKVF.

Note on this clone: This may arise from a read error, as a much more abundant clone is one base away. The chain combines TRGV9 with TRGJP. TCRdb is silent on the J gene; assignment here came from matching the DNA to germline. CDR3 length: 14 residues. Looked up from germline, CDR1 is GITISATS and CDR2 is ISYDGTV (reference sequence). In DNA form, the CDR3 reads TGTGCCTTGTGGGAAGAGTTGGGCAAAAAAAACAAGGTATTT. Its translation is CALWEELGKKNKVF.

CDR3 region: CALWEADQLGKKIKVF. The CDR3 coding sequence is TGTGCCTTGTGGGAGGCCGACCAGTTGGGCAAAAAAATCAAGGTATTT. The chain has TRGV9 and TRGJP. Here the J gene was assigned by germline matching of the DNA, as TCRdb has none. Germline V CDR1 and CDR2: GITISATS, ISYDGTV (reference sequence). Trimming at V came to 2 bases and at J to 8 bases, leaving 6 bases not matched to a gene. The CDR3 covers 16 residues.

Here the CDR3 reads CATWDRQRYKKLF. In DNA form, the CDR3 reads TGTGCCACCTGGGACAGGCAGCGGTATAAGAAACTCTTT. This chain joins TRGV3 and TRGJ1 or TRGJ2. TCRdb leaves out the J gene; it was filled in here by matching the DNA to germline. V lost 0 bases and J lost 7; bases outside the gene matches: 6. CDR3 length: 13 amino acids. CDR1 and CDR2 (germline): VTNTFY, YDVSTARD (reference sequence).

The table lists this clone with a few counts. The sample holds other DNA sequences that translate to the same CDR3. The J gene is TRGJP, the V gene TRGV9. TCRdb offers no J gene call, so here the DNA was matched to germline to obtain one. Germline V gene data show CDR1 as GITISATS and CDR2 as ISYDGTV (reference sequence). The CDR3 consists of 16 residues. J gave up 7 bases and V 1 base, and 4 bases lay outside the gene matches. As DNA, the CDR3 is TGTGCCTTGTGGGAGGTTCGTGAGTTGGGCAAAAAAATCAAGGTATTT. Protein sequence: CALWEVRELGKKIKVF.

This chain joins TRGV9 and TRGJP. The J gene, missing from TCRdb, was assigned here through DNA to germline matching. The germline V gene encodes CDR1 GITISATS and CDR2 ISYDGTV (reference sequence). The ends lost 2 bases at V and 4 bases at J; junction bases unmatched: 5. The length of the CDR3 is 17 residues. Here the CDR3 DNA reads TGTGCCTTGTGGGAGGCCAAACAAGAGTTGGGCAAAAAAATCAAGGTATTT. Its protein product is CALWEAKQELGKKIKVF.

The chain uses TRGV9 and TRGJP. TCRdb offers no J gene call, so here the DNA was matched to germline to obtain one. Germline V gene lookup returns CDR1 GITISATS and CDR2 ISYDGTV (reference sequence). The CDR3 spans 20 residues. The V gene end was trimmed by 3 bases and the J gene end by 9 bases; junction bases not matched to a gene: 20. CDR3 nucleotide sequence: TGTGCCTTGTGGGAGCCAAACCCGCAACAGGAGCGGTTGGGCAAAAAAATCAAGGTATTT. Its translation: CALWEPNPQQERLGKKIKVF.

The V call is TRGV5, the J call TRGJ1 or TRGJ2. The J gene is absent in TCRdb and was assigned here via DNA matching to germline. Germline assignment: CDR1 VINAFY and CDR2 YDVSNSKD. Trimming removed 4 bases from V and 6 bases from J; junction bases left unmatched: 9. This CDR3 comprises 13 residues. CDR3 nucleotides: TGTGCCACCTGGGATAGGGTGGGTTATAAGAAACTCTTT. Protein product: CATWDRVGYKKLF.

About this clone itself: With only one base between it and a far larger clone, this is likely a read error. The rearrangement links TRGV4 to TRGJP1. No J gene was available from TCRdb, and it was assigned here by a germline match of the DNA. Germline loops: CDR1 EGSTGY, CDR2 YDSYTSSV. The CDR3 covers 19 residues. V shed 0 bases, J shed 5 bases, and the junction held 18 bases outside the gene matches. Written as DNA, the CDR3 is TGTGCCACCTGGGATGGGGTAAAAGTCCTTAATTTTACTGGTTGGTTCAAGATATTT. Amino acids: CATWDGVKVLNFTGWFKIF.

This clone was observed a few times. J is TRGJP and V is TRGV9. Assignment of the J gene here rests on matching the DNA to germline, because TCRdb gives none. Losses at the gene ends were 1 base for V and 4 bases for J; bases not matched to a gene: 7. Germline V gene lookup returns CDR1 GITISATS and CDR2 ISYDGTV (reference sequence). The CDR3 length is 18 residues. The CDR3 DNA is TGTGCCTTGTGGGAGGTTCCCTTTCAAGAGTTGGGCAAAAAAATCAAGGTATTT. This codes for CALWEVPFQELGKKIKVF.

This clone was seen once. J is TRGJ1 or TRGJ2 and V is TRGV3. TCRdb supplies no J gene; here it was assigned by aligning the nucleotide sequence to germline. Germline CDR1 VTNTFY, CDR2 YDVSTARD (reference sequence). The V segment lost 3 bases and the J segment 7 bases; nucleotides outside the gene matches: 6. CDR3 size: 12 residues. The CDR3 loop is CATWDGQYKKLF. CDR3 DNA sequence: TGTGCCACCTGGGACGGTCAGTATAAGAAACTCTTT.

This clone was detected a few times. The CDR3 loop is CATWDGRIYYKKLF. As DNA, the CDR3 is TGTGCCACCTGGGACGGGAGGATTTATTATAAGAAACTCTTT. The V and J genes are TRGV3 and TRGJ1 or TRGJ2. In the absence of a J gene in TCRdb, the DNA was matched to germline to assign it here. Losses at the gene ends were 3 bases for V and 3 bases for J; bases not matched to a gene: 8. Germline CDR1 reads VTNTFY; CDR2 reads YDVSTARD (reference sequence). CDR3 size: 14 residues.

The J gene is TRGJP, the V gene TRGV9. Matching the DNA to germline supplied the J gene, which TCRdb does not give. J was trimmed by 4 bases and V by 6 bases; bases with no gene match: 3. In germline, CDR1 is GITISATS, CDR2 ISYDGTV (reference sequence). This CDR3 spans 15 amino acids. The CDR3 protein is CALWIQELGKKIKVF. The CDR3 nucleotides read TGTGCCTTGTGGATACAAGAGTTGGGCAAAAAAATCAAGGTATTT.

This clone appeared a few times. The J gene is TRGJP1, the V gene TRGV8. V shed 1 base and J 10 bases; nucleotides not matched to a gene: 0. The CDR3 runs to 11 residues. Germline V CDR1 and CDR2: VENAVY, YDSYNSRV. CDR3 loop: CATWDSWFKIF. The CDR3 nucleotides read TGTGCCACCTGGGATAGTTGGTTCAAGATATTT.

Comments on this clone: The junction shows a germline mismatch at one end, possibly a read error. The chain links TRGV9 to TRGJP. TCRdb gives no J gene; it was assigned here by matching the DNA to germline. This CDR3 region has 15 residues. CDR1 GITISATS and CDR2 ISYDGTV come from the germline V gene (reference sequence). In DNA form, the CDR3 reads TGTGCCTTGTGGAGTCAAGAGTGGGGCAAAAAAATCAAGGTATTT. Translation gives CALWSQEWGKKIKVF.

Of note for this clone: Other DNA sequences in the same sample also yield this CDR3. DNA for the CDR3: TGTGCCTTGTGGGAGGTTGGGGAGTTGGGCAAAAAAATCAAGGTATTT. It encodes CALWEVGELGKKIKVF. The chain couples TRGV9 to TRGJP. TCRdb carries no J gene annotation; the J gene was assigned here by matching the DNA with germline. Per germline, CDR1 GITISATS and CDR2 ISYDGTV (reference sequence). The V gene end was trimmed by 1 base and the J gene end by 7 bases; junction bases not matched to a gene: 4. The CDR3 extends over 16 amino acids.